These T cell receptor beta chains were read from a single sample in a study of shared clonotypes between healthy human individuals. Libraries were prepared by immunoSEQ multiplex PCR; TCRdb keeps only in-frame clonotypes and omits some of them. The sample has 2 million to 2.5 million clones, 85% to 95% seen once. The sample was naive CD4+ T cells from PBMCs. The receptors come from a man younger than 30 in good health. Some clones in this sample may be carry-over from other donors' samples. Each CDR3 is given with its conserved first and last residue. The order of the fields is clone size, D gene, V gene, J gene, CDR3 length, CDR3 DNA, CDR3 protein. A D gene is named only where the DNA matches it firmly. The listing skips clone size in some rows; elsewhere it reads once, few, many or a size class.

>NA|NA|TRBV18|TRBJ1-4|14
TGTGCCAGCTCATCGTCGGTAACTAATGAAAAACTGTTTTTT
CASSSSVTNEKLFF
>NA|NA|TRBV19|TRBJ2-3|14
TGTGCCAGTAGTATACGGAGGCAGATAGATACGCAGTATTTT
CASSIRRQIDTQYF
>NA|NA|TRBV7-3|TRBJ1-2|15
TGTGCCAGCAGCGAGCTGACAGCGATTAACTATGGCTACACCTTC
CASSELTAINYGYTF
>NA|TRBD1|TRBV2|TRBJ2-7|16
TGTGCCAACATAGGGGACGAGCCGGGACAGGGCTACGAGCAGTACTTC
CANIGDEPGQGYEQYF
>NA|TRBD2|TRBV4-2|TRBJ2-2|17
TGTGCCAGCAGCCAGACACTAGCGGATCGGGCCACCGGGGAGCTGTTTTTT
CASSQTLADRATGELFF
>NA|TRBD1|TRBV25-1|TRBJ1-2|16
TGTGCCAGCAGCCTACTCACCGGGACAGGGGAAGATGGCTACACCTTC
CASSLLTGTGEDGYTF
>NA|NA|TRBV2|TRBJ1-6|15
TGTGCCAGCAGTGAAGAGGGAAGGGTTGGGTCACCCCTCCACTTT
CASSEEGRVGSPLHF
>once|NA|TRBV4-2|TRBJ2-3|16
TGTGCCAGCAGCCCCTCCACTGCGGGCCGCACAGATACGCAGTATTTT
CASSPSTAGRTDTQYF
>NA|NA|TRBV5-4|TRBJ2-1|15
TGTGCCAGCAGGCCAACGGGACCCTCCTACAATGAGCAGTTCTTC
CASRPTGPSYNEQFF
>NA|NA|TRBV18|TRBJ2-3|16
TGTGCCAGCTCACAAACCCACCCCCAGCGGACAGATACGCAGTATTTT
CASSQTHPQRTDTQYF
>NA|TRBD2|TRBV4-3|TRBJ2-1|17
TGCGCCAGCAGCCAAGATTATACTAGCGGGAACGGTCATGAGCAGTTCTTC
CASSQDYTSGNGHEQFF
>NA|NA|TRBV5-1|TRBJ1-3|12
TGCGCCAGCAGCCTCGAGGGAAACACCATATATTTT
CASSLEGNTIYF
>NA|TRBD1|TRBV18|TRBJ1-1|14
TGTGCCAGCTCACCGTACAGGGGAAGCACTGAAGCTTTCTTT
CASSPYRGSTEAFF
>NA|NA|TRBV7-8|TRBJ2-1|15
TGTGCCAGCAGCTCCCAGGGCTCCCCCTACAATGAGCAGTTCTTC
CASSSQGSPYNEQFF
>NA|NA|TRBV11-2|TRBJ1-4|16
TGTGCCAGCAGCTTAGTGGGGGAGGCAAGGCGTGAAAAACTGTTTTTT
CASSLVGEARREKLFF
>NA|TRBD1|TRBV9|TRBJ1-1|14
TGTGCCAGCAGCAAACAGGGGGCGAACACTGAAGCTTTCTTT
CASSKQGANTEAFF
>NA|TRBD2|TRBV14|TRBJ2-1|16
TGTGCCAGCAGCCGGGTGGCTAGCGGAGCCTACAATGAGCAGTTCTTC
CASSRVASGAYNEQFF
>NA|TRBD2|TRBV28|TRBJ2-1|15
TGTGCCAGCAGTTCGGACGGGAGGTCCTACAATGAGCAGTTCTTC
CASSSDGRSYNEQFF
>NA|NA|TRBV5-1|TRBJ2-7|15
TGCGCCAGCAGCCCGGAGCCGGGACAACCCTACGAGCAGTACTTC
CASSPEPGQPYEQYF
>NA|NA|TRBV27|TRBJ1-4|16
TGTGCCAGTTGCGACCTCCGGGACTTGGTTGCGGGAAAACTGTTTTTT
CASCDLRDLVAGKLFF
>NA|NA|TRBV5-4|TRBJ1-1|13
TGTGCCAGCAGCTTGGGGGGGGCTGCTGAAGCTTTCTTT
CASSLGGAAEAFF
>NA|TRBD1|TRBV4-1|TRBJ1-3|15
TGCGCCAGCAGCCAACCGAAAGACAGGGGCAACACCATATATTTT
CASSQPKDRGNTIYF
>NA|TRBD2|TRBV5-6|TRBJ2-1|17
TGTGCCAGCAGCTTGCCCACGACTAGCGGGAGTCCCTATGAGCAGTTCTTC
CASSLPTTSGSPYEQFF
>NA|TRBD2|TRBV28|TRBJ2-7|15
TGTGCCAGCAGCATTACTAGCGGGAGAACCGCCGAGCAGTACTTC
CASSITSGRTAEQYF
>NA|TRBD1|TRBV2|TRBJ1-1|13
TGTGCCAGCAGCGCCGACAGGGGGGCTGAAGCTTTCTTT
CASSADRGAEAFF
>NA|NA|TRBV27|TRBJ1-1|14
NA
CASSSSDRVTEAFF
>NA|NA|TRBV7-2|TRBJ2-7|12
TGTGCCAGCAGCCTTGGGCGGACCGAGCAGTACTTC
CASSLGRTEQYF
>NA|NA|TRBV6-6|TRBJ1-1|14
TGTGCCAGCAGTTACGGATCAGCGAACACTGAAGCTTTCTTT
CASSYGSANTEAFF
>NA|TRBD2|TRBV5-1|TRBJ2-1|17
TGCGCCAGCAGCTTTCGACTAGCGAGGGGGTCGGGCAATGAGCAGTTCTTC
CASSFRLARGSGNEQFF
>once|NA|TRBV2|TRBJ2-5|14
TGTGCCAGCAGCGCCGAGGCACTCCAAGAGACCCAGTACTTC
CASSAEALQETQYF
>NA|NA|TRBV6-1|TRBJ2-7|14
TGTGCCAGCAGTGTGGCGCTGGGCCCCTACGAGCAGTACTTC
CASSVALGPYEQYF
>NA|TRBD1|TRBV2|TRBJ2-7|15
TGTGCCAGCACTTCAAGTCAGGGGGTTACCTACGAGCAGTACTTC
CASTSSQGVTYEQYF
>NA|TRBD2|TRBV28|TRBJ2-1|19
TGTGCCAGCAGTTCCATACATACCCCGACTAGCCCGATTAGGAATGAGCAGTTCTTC
CASSSIHTPTSPIRNEQFF
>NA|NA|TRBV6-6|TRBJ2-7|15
TGTGCCAGCAGTTACTCCCCTGCACAGGGTACCGAGCAGTACTTC
CASSYSPAQGTEQYF
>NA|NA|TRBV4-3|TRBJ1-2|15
TGCGCCAGCAGCCTGTCCCGGGACACAGTCTATGGCTACACCTTC
CASSLSRDTVYGYTF
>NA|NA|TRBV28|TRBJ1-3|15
TGTGCCAGCAGTCCCCTGGGAGGGTCTGGAAACACCATATATTTT
CASSPLGGSGNTIYF
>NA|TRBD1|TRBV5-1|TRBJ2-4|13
TGCGCCAGCAGCTTGGGGACAGGGAACATTCAGTACTTC
CASSLGTGNIQYF
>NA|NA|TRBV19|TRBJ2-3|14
TGTGCCAGTAGACCCCCTGGGGGACTAGATACGCAGTATTTT
CASRPPGGLDTQYF
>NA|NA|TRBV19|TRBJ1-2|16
TGTGCCAGCCATGGGAGCCACGGTGCACCGAACTATGGCTACACCTTC
CASHGSHGAPNYGYTF
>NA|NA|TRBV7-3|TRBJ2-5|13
TGTGCCAGCAGCTTAATTTCAGAAGAGACCCAGTACTTC
CASSLISEETQYF
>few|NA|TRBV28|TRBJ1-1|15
TGTGCCAGCAGTTTAGGCGTGGGGGACCTCACTGAAGCTTTCTTT
CASSLGVGDLTEAFF